This TCR beta chain came from a study of shared clonotypes between healthy human individuals. The V end was cut by 0 bases, the J end by 7 bases, with 8 bases between. The germline V gene encodes CDR1 SGHDT and CDR2 YYEEEE. The CDR3 sequence is 14 residues long. As concerns this clone: Its antigen is not known.

Naive-designated CD8 cells lacked CD45RO, were positively enriched for CCR7, and omitted terminally differentiated effector memory CD45RA+ cells. Recent acute infections and vaccinations were absent in the healthy HIV-negative adult donors. Assay: immunoSEQ multiplex PCR; the TCRdb copy retains only in-frame clones and omits some. The profile covers about 2.2 million clones, with around 95% appearing a single time and less than 2% taken by the ten largest. Whole-study results and caveats: What limited the represented genetic and exposure-history diversity was the small number of donors.

This receptor was identified in a man aged 18 to 35 in good health. Some clones in this sample may be carry-over from other donors' samples. The sequenced material came from naive CD8+ T cells from PBMCs. The chain couples TRBV5-6 to TRBJ1-6, with D perhaps matching TRBD1 (5 bases). In DNA form, the CDR3 reads TGTGCCAGCAGCTTGGGGGGGTTCAATTCACCCCTCCACTTT. Its protein product is CASSLGGFNSPLHF.